What follows describes a single TCR beta chain. PCR involved 60 Vbeta and 13 Jbeta primers. Assay used: immunoSEQ multiplex PCR; TCRdb lists only in-frame clones, some missing. Among around 170,000 clones listed, over 70% were seen once. This sample stems from a study of cytomegalovirus exposure and HLA in healthy donors. Germline CDR1 is MNHEY and CDR2 is SVGAGI. V lost 0 bases, J lost 0 bases, and 9 bases lay in between. The CDR3 contains 15 residues. The sample was PBMCs. The sequence was collected from a man aged 45-60 years in good health and CMV-seronegative. J is TRBJ2-7 and V is TRBV6-5, with a possible D match to TRBD2 (5 bases). The CDR3 sequence: CASSYSPGSSYEQYF. The CDR3 DNA is TGTGCCAGCAGTTACTCGCCGGGGAGCTCCTACGAGCAGTACTTC.